This T cell receptor beta chain was captured in a study of blood T cells in healthy people across ages (dated by TCRdb to between 2015 and 2016). For the wider study: In model experiments, roughly one uniquely barcoded TCR beta cDNA molecule per two T cells was captured by template switching. The study analyzed two additional independent replicas of 1 million unique cDNA reads from the same blood draw for two donors, one aged 18 to 30 and one aged 80 or older. Using deep sequencing normalized with unique cDNA molecular identifiers, the study measured how TCR beta repertoire diversity changes with age. Four age groups were formed from the donors: young (average approximately 15 years), middle-aged (around 39), aged (approximately 60) and long-lived (approximately 78). What the study reported, not specific to this receptor: Observed TCR beta diversity per million T cells fell roughly linearly with age, and a significant reduction was already apparent by age about 38. Compared with the aged group, more naive CD4+ T cells, fewer expanded clones and increased TCR diversity were shown by the long-lived group, suggesting age selection. Total diversity estimates from one million sequenced T cells were considered lower bounds and underestimates. Because profiling used bulk unsorted PBMCs, naive and antigen-experienced compartments could not be compared conclusively. The CMV infection status of donors was not known, potentially confounding age-related changes in expanded clonotypes. A strong correlation was found between observed TCR beta diversity and the percentage of naive T cells measured by flow cytometry.

Receptors were amplified or captured by 5' RACE. The listed sequencing device is Illumina HiSeq 2500. A second PCR of about 6 to 12 cycles was run with a J-beta primer mix and a sample-barcoded 5' primer. A unique molecular identifier was introduced onto each TCR beta cDNA molecule by a template-switch 5' adaptor carrying 12 random nucleotides. Each sample yielded at least 3 million CDR3-containing paired-end reads. First-strand cDNA synthesis was performed from all RNA using the Mint cDNA synthesis kit, with priming by a TRBC-specific oligonucleotide. All cDNA was treated with uracil-DNA glycosylase and then went through a first 18-cycle PCR with the universal primers M1SS and BC2_uni_R. Under the source paper's analysis protocol: For normalization, 1 million high-quality reads, each with a distinct molecular identifier, were randomly selected from each sample. Instead of being binned into consensus sequences, reads with shared molecular identifiers were discarded. MiTCR, with a Q25 quality threshold and the strictest error-elimination algorithm, was used for CDR3 identification, clonotype clustering and error correction. Lower-bound total TCR beta diversity was estimated with a nonparametric unseen species model using Euler transformation. Clones were called with MiXCR by TCRdb after fastp trimmed the public reads at Q25, and only in-frame beta chains were retained. Each entry is one CDR3 protein sequence, shown with its most common DNA and genes. It is TCRdb's table, rather than the study itself, that gives the V and J calls and clone size. This sample lists about 930,000 distinct CDR3 sequences; just under 30% were detected once. The ten largest make up 10% to 13% of the sample.

The V end gives up 3 bases and the J end 5 bases, leaving 4 bases in the junction not matched to a gene. The CDR3 contains 14 residues, cysteine and phenylalanine counted. The entry retains the CDR3 DNA only, 42 bases that are in frame from base 1. Ten or more counts support this clonotype. Its antigen has not been determined. There are no base qualities to consult, and no much larger clone falls within one base. Systemically healthy Caucasian individuals from Russia, 35 to 50 in total and aged roughly 6 to 100 years, were included as donors. Around 10 milliliters of peripheral blood were drawn from each donor into EDTA-treated Vacutainer tubes. Ficoll-Paque density-gradient centrifugation was used to isolate PBMCs, with at least 7 million per sample. Trizol reagent was used to extract total RNA from the PBMCs, yielding at least 6 micrograms per sample. The percentages of naive CD45RAhigh/CD27high T cells were determined by flow cytometry on a PBMC aliquot from every donor.

The data were also submitted as part of a second study, on T cells of mothers and their children. As that second paper reports: Nine systemically healthy Caucasian individuals, comprising three mothers and their six children, were included as donors. cDNA synthesis used all of the extracted RNA, with 1.5 ug of RNA in each 15 ul reaction. In the second PCR, the M1S primer added sample barcodes and 2-4 random nucleotides. More than 9 million TCR beta CDR3 reads were obtained from each mother, and some 3.3 million reads were obtained from each child. In both related and unrelated pairs, thymic selection shapes the output of TCR recombination in a similar way, with inherited differences having only a minor effect. Normalized repertoire overlap was always slightly but never significantly higher in related than unrelated mother-child pairs. Persistent microchimeric T cell clones were not detected, at a sensitivity of approximately 100 clones per million clonotypes. Deep NGS was used in the study to compare the TCR beta repertoires of mothers and children and to look for features that separate related mother-child pairs from unrelated individuals. On average, the children were roughly 11 +/- 4 years old, while the mothers were approximately 40 +/- 4 years old. After adapters were ligated using NEBNext reagents, the libraries underwent 100+100 nt paired-end sequencing on an Illumina HiSeq 2000. To prevent cross-contamination, the mother and child libraries were prepared a month apart and were sequenced in separate runs. For each donor, between roughly 450,000 and 2,300,000 distinct TCR beta clonotypes were identified. Naive TCR beta clonotypes were estimated from low-frequency clonotypes matched to each donor's FACS-determined naive share, without sorting.

This receptor was identified in a woman between 40 and 55 years old in good health. The rearranged chain carries TRBV12-3 or TRBV12-4 and TRBJ2-3; the central 8 bases match TRBD2. The sequenced sample consisted of blood. The bases are TGTGCCAGCAGTTTTGGGCTAGCGGGAGATACGCAGTATTTT. This gives the protein CASSFGLAGDTQYF.